Shown below are 27 T cell receptor beta chains from a single sample sequenced in a study of response to subunit inactivated influenza vaccine. TCRdb processed the RT-PCR reads anew with MiXCR; each CDR3 protein has one entry. The data contain roughly 790,000 distinct CDR3 sequences, roughly 20% of them singletons. This sample comprised PBMCs from blood, obtained roughly 5 days after vaccination. These receptors were taken from a man aged 45 to 65 who received an inactivated influenza vaccine.

This clonotype was observed a few times. V usage is TRBV5-1 and J usage is TRBJ2-1; the D gene is possibly TRBD2 (5 bases). V lost 2 bases and J 9 bases, leaving 18 bases between the germline ends. There are 15 residues in the CDR3. The germline V gene has CDR1 SGHRS and CDR2 YFSETQ. CDR3 sequence (DNA): TGCGCCAGCAGCTTAGAGGGCACTAGATCCGGTGAGCAGTTCTTC. Its translation is CASSLEGTRSGEQFF.

The sample holds many counts of this clonotype. The chain employs TRBV20-1 and TRBJ2-1; 8 positions agree with TRBD2. Germline V gene data show CDR1 as DFQATT and CDR2 as SNEGSKA (reference sequence). V shed 4 bases and J 7 bases; nucleotides not matched to a gene: 12. CDR3 size: 15 residues. This CDR3 is CSAIRLAMSLNEQFF. The CDR3 nucleotides are TGCAGTGCTATTCGACTAGCGATGAGTCTAAATGAGCAGTTCTTC.

This clonotype was seen only a few times. This rearrangement joins TRBV12-3 or TRBV12-4 to TRBJ1-5; the D is unclear. CDR3 length: 14 residues. Trimming left V 3 bases short and J 3 bases short, with 9 bases between. The CDR3 DNA follows: TGTGCCAGCAGTTTTGGGCAGCCCAATCAGCCCCAGCATTTT. The encoded protein is CASSFGQPNQPQHF.

This clonotype occurred a few times. The chain joins TRBV24-1 to TRBJ2-2; D is undetermined. Trimming removed 6 bases at V and 4 bases at J, with 5 bases between. The CDR3 length is 12 residues. CDR1 is KGHDR and CDR2 is SFDVKD in the germline V gene. In nucleotides, the CDR3 is TGTGCCACCAGTTTCTCCACCGGGGAGCTGTTTTTT. Translating gives CATSFSTGELFF.

This clonotype came up a few times. The chain links TRBV4-2 to TRBJ2-5, with 7 bases aligning to TRBD1. CDR3 length: 14 residues. Germline CDR1 reads LGHNA; CDR2 reads YNFKEQ. Trimming removed 3 bases from V and 2 bases from J; junction bases left unmatched: 3. CDR3 protein: CASSQGQRQETQYF. Written as DNA, the CDR3 is TGTGCCAGCAGCCAGGGACAGCGGCAAGAGACCCAGTACTTC.

The chain combines TRBV7-2 with TRBJ2-7, with D maybe TRBD2 (5 bases). Looked up from germline, CDR1 is SGHTA and CDR2 is FQGNSA. Trimming shortened V by 6 bases and J by 5 bases, and 17 bases separated the two germline ends. The CDR3 is made up of 14 amino acids. CDR3 residues: CASRLRGQWDEQYF. The CDR3 DNA sequence: TGTGCCAGCAGACTTAGAGGGCAGTGGGACGAGCAGTACTTC.

This clonotype appeared a few times. The rearrangement uses TRBV7-9 and TRBJ2-5; tentatively, D is TRBD2 (5 bases). The CDR3 consists of 14 residues. The V end was cut by 5 bases, the J end by 4 bases, with 14 bases between. Looked up from germline, CDR1 is SEHNR and CDR2 is FQNEAQ (reference sequence). The CDR3 loop is CASSPIGRGETQYF. CDR3 coding DNA: TGTGCCAGCAGCCCAATCGGACGGGGAGAGACCCAGTACTTC.

This clonotype was found a few times. The CDR3, as DNA: TGTGCCAGCAGTTACTATGGGACTAGCGCCGGGGAGCTGTTTTTT. Protein product: CASSYYGTSAGELFF. J is TRBJ2-2 and V is TRBV6-2 or TRBV6-3, with 10 positions matching TRBD2. Germline assignment: CDR1 MNHEY and CDR2 SVGEGT. This CDR3 has 15 amino acids. Trimming at V came to 1 base and at J to 6 bases, leaving 2 bases not matched to a gene.

This clonotype has more than one count but fewer than ten. The chain uses TRBV5-1 and TRBJ2-7; 7 bases are a match to TRBD2. The V segment lost 6 bases and the J segment 2 bases; nucleotides outside the gene matches: 17. Germline loops: CDR1 SGHRS, CDR2 YFSETQ. The CDR3 extends over 17 amino acids. In nucleotides, the CDR3 is TGCGCCAGCAAGCTTGGTACAGAGCTAGCGGCAACCTACGAGCAGTACTTC. This gives the protein CASKLGTELAATYEQYF.

This clonotype was seen more than once but under ten times. The V gene is TRBV27, the J gene TRBJ2-3; 7 bases line up with TRBD2. The CDR3 contains 14 residues. Germline V CDR1 and CDR2: MNHEY, SMNVEV (reference sequence). The V and J ends lost 5 bases and 5 bases, in that order; junction bases with no gene match: 7. For the CDR3, the DNA is TGTGCCAGCAGTAGACTAGCTCTAGGAGATACGCAGTATTTT. The encoded protein is CASSRLALGDTQYF.

A note on this clonotype: An end of the junction does not agree with germline; a read error may underlie this. CDR3: CSSSELAGGPYEQFF. The CDR3 DNA reads TGTTCCAGCAGCGAACTAGCGGGAGGGCCGTATGAGCAGTTCTTC. The chain uses TRBV6-1 and TRBJ2-1, with 13 bases matching TRBD2. The length of the CDR3 is 15 residues. Germline CDR1 MNHNS, CDR2 SASEGT.

Of note for this clonotype: At one end, the junction sequence differs from germline, possibly due to a read error. The rearrangement links TRBV7-3 to TRBJ2-5, with a weak D call TRBD2 (6 bases). This CDR3 has 13 amino acids. The germline V gene encodes CDR1 SGHTA and CDR2 FQGTGA. Here the CDR3 reads CARSLGGVETQYF. The CDR3 bases are TGTGCCAGAAGCTTGGGCGGGGTAGAGACCCAGTACTTC.

The chain joins TRBV29-1 to TRBJ2-3, with 7 bases that match TRBD2. V trimming: 1 base; J trimming: 5 bases; junction bases outside the gene matches: 6. Looked up from germline, CDR1 is SQVTM and CDR2 is ANQGSEA. CDR3 length: 14 amino acids. In DNA, the CDR3 is TGCAGCGTTGAAGTCGCGGGAGTGGGAGATACGCAGTATTTT. Protein sequence: CSVEVAGVGDTQYF.

For the CDR3, the DNA is TGTGCCAGCAGGGGTTACGGCTCTGGGGCCAACGTCCTGACTTTC. Translated: CASRGYGSGANVLTF. The chain uses TRBV28 and TRBJ2-6, with D unresolved. This CDR3 region has 15 residues. Trimming removed 6 bases at V and 0 bases at J, with 9 bases between. CDR1 is MDHEN, CDR2 SYDVKM, per germline.

The sample holds many counts of this clonotype. V is TRBV4-3 and J is TRBJ1-1; tentative D call: TRBD1 (5 bases). The CDR3 length is 14 residues. Germline loops: CDR1 LGHNA, CDR2 YSLEER. Trimming stripped 1 base from V and 3 bases from J, with 9 bases between. In DNA form, the CDR3 reads TGCGCCAGCAGCCAAGGAAGGGGAGACACTGAAGCTTTCTTT. Amino acid sequence: CASSQGRGDTEAFF.

Only a few counts were recorded for this clonotype. The chain links TRBV7-2 to TRBJ2-2, with TRBD1 matching over 7 bases. From germline, CDR1 is SGHTA and CDR2 FQGNSA. The CDR3 extends over 13 amino acids. J was trimmed by 6 bases and V by 5 bases; bases with no gene match: 3. CDR3 sequence: CASSDRVAGELFF. In DNA, the CDR3 is TGTGCCAGCAGCGACAGGGTGGCCGGGGAGCTGTTTTTT.

The J gene is TRBJ2-7, the V gene TRBV7-8; possibly TRBD1 or TRBD2 for D (6 bases each). Trimming shortened V by 1 base and J by 4 bases, and 14 bases separated the two germline ends. This CDR3 is 15 amino acids long. CDR1 SGHVS and CDR2 FQNEAQ come from the germline V gene. CDR3 protein: CASSLVRGRVYEQYF. For the CDR3, the DNA is TGTGCCAGCAGCTTAGTTCGGGGGCGCGTTTACGAGCAGTACTTC.

Ten or more counts support this clonotype. The chain joins TRBV7-9 to TRBJ2-3, with a tentative D call TRBD1 (5 bases). This CDR3 spans 12 amino acids. The germline CDR1 and CDR2 sequences are SEHNR and FQNEAQ (reference sequence). V was trimmed by 5 bases and J by 9 bases, leaving 12 bases between them. The CDR3, as DNA: TGTGCCAGCAGCACGCAACCAGGGACGCAGTATTTT. This encodes CASSTQPGTQYF. The whole variable domain, remainder taken from reference TRBV7-9 and TRBJ2-3, is DTGVSQNPRHKITKRGQNVTFRCDPISEHNRLYWYRQTLGQGPEFLTYFQNEAQLEKSRLLSDRFSAERPKGSFSTLEIQRTEQGDSAMYLCASSTQPGTQYFGPGTRLTVL.

The gene calls are TRBV2 and TRBJ2-1; D remains unclear. The ends were cut back, 2 bases at V and 3 bases at J, with 5 bases in the middle. The CDR3 consists of 13 residues. The germline V gene has CDR1 SNHLY and CDR2 FYNNEI. CDR3 region: CASSEQRYNEQFF. CDR3 nucleotide sequence: TGTGCCAGCAGTGAACAGCGCTACAATGAGCAGTTCTTC.

The chain carries TRBV11-2 and TRBJ2-5, with TRBD1 matching over 10 bases. The CDR3 totals 16 residues. CDR1 is SGHAT, CDR2 FQNNGV, per germline. J lost 2 bases, V lost 6 bases, and 9 bases had no gene match. The CDR3 DNA reads as TGTGCCAGCAGACACCGGGACAGGGGCGGGCAAGAGACCCAGTACTTC. This sequence encodes CASRHRDRGGQETQYF.

This clonotype was counted only a few times. This chain connects TRBV18 to TRBJ2-1; D is possibly TRBD2 (6 bases). CDR1 is KGHSH and CDR2 is LQKENI in the germline V gene. Trimming stripped 1 base from V and 8 bases from J, with 15 bases between. The CDR3 extends over 15 amino acids. This CDR3 reads CASSPRRDSIHEQFF. CDR3 nucleotides: TGTGCCAGCTCACCACGGCGGGATAGTATCCATGAGCAGTTCTTC.

The sample holds a few counts of this clonotype. This rearrangement joins TRBV6-5 to TRBJ2-3; the D is unclear. V gave up 6 bases and J gave up 2 bases, with 6 bases separating them. There are 12 residues in the CDR3. Germline CDR1 is MNHEY and CDR2 is SVGAGI. This chain's CDR3 is CASRGYTDTQYF. The CDR3 DNA is TGTGCCAGCAGGGGATACACAGATACGCAGTATTTT.

This clonotype appeared a few times. The gene calls are TRBV7-7 and TRBJ2-5, with a weak D call TRBD1 (6 bases). Germline V gives CDR1 SSHAT, CDR2 FNYEAQ (reference sequence). The CDR3 extends over 16 amino acids. Trimming removed 1 base at V and 4 bases at J, with 16 bases between. This CDR3 is CASSLGTGFGGETQYF. CDR3 bases: TGTGCCAGCAGCTTAGGTACAGGGTTCGGAGGAGAGACCCAGTACTTC.

This clonotype was counted a few times. The genes are TRBV20-1 and TRBJ2-1; D is uncertain. The CDR3 has 14 residues. The germline V gene has CDR1 DFQATT and CDR2 SNEGSKA (reference sequence). CDR3 region: CASFDWGSYNEQFF. DNA of the CDR3: TGCGCGAGTTTCGACTGGGGCTCCTACAATGAGCAGTTCTTC.

This chain links TRBV20-1 with TRBJ2-3; 7 bases match TRBD2. With V trimmed by 0 bases and J by 4 bases, 7 bases remained unmatched. This CDR3 has 15 amino acids. The germline V gene encodes CDR1 DFQATT and CDR2 SNEGSKA (reference sequence). The CDR3 DNA reads as TGCAGTGCTAGAGATCTGGCGGGAGACGCAGATACGCAGTATTTT. Its translation: CSARDLAGDADTQYF.

This clonotype was counted only a few times. The V and J genes are TRBV7-6 and TRBJ2-7; D possibly corresponds to TRBD2 (5 bases). The V gene lost 1 base and the J gene lost 6 bases, with 25 bases spanning the gap. The CDR3 covers 18 residues. Germline V lookup: CDR1 SGHVS, CDR2 FNYEAQ. The CDR3 DNA follows: TGTGCCAGCAGCTTAGTGGTAGCGAACACCATTTCGTCTCGCGAGCAGTACTTC. Amino acid sequence: CASSLVVANTISSREQYF.

CDR3 protein: CALAGTAPKWYF. The CDR3 DNA follows: TGTGCCCTGGCCGGGACAGCACCCAAATGGTACTTC. J is TRBJ2-4 and V is TRBV30, with TRBD1 matching over 7 bases. V shed 8 bases and J 15 bases; nucleotides not matched to a gene: 16. The CDR3 length is 12 residues. CDR1 is GTSNPN, CDR2 SVGIG, per germline (reference sequence). Full variable domain (remainder filled in from reference TRBV30 and TRBJ2-4): SQTIHQWPATLVQPVGSPLSLECTVEGTSNPNLYWYRQAAGRGLQLLFYSVGIGQISSEVPQNLSASRPQDRQFILSSKKLLLSDSGFYLCALAGTAPKWYFGAGTRLSVL.